The rows below give T cell receptor beta chains drawn from one sample of a study of T-cell reconstitution after alpha-beta-depleted transplantation in children. TCRdb itself ran the PCR reads through MiXCR, one entry per CDR3 protein. The table lists 500,000 to 650,000 distinct CDR3 sequences, roughly 13% of them singletons, with around 2% in the top ten. The material sequenced was PBMCs, mostly from graft donor cells, taken 360 days after TCRalphabeta/CD19-depleted stem cell transplant. These receptors came from a male patient younger than 18 who had a stem cell transplant for acute myeloid leukemia, so the T cells may come from the graft donor. Both conserved end residues are part of each CDR3. Each record gives: CDR3 length, J gene, clone size, D gene, V gene, CDR3 protein, CDR3 DNA. The D gene is left open where the match is weak. Expanded clones are given a class, and other clones once, few, many or no size at all.

length: 15
J: TRBJ1-5
size: NA
D: NA
V: TRBV6-5
CDR3: CASSYWGESNQPQHF
DNA: TGTGCCAGCAGTTACTGGGGGGAAAGCAATCAGCCCCAGCATTTT

length: 15
J: TRBJ2-7
size: few
D: NA
V: TRBV4-2
CDR3: CASSQPTLYPNEQYF
DNA: TGTGCCAGCAGCCAACCAACCCTATATCCAAACGAGCAGTACTTC

length: 13
J: TRBJ1-2
size: many
D: TRBD1
V: TRBV29-1
CDR3: CSVAVGQIYGYTF
DNA: TGCAGCGTTGCCGTGGGACAGATCTATGGCTACACCTTC

length: 14
J: TRBJ2-7
size: once
D: NA
V: TRBV7-9
CDR3: CASSSFSGPYEQYF
DNA: TGTGCCAGCAGCTCATTTTCCGGGCCCTACGAGCAGTACTTC

length: 15
J: TRBJ2-3
size: few
D: TRBD2
V: TRBV5-1
CDR3: CASSFRPTSSDTQYF
DNA: TGCGCCAGCAGCTTCCGCCCGACTAGCTCAGATACGCAGTATTTT

length: 14
J: TRBJ2-2
size: NA
D: NA
V: TRBV27
CDR3: CASSSPVKTGELFF
DNA: TGTGCCAGCAGTTCCCCGGTAAAGACCGGGGAGCTGTTTTTT

length: 15
J: TRBJ2-1
size: many
D: TRBD2
V: TRBV29-1
CDR3: CSARRAGAMYNEQFF
DNA: TGCAGCGCTCGAAGAGCGGGAGCGATGTACAATGAGCAGTTCTTC

length: 14
J: TRBJ1-2
size: NA
D: NA
V: TRBV14
CDR3: CASSQDGGFYGYTF
DNA: TGTGCCAGCAGCCAAGATGGAGGGTTCTATGGCTACACCTTC

length: 14
J: TRBJ2-2
size: few
D: TRBD2
V: TRBV5-1
CDR3: CASSLAAGRGELFF
DNA: TGCGCCAGCAGCTTGGCAGCGGGAAGAGGGGAGCTGTTTTTT

length: 13
J: TRBJ2-7
size: many
D: TRBD1
V: TRBV20-1
CDR3: CSADSGGMYEQYF
DNA: TGCAGTGCTGACTCAGGGGGCATGTACGAGCAGTACTTC

length: 16
J: TRBJ2-7
size: few
D: TRBD2
V: TRBV4-3
CDR3: CASSQEGLAETYEQYF
DNA: TGCGCCAGCAGCCAAGAAGGACTAGCGGAAACCTACGAGCAGTACTTC

length: 16
J: TRBJ2-7
size: few
D: NA
V: TRBV29-1
CDR3: CSVDRQALLTYERQYF
DNA: TGCAGCGTCGACCGACAGGCCCTACTAACCTACGAGAGGCAGTACTTC

length: 18
J: TRBJ2-7
size: NA
D: TRBD2
V: TRBV7-8
CDR3: CASSAPRPGRTRSYEQYF
DNA: TGTGCCAGCAGCGCACCGAGACCGGGCCGGACTAGGTCCTACGAGCAGTACTTC

length: 13
J: TRBJ2-3
size: few
D: NA
V: TRBV28
CDR3: CASIMDMTDTQYF
DNA: TGTGCCAGCATTATGGACATGACAGATACGCAGTATTTT

length: 12
J: TRBJ2-7
size: NA
D: NA
V: TRBV20-1
CDR3: CSAPRQTYEQYF
DNA: TGCAGTGCCCCCCGGCAGACCTACGAGCAGTACTTC

length: 15
J: TRBJ2-7
size: few
D: TRBD2
V: TRBV28
CDR3: CASSFLLAGDIEQYF
DNA: TGTGCCAGCAGTTTCCTACTAGCGGGAGATATCGAGCAGTACTTC

length: 14
J: TRBJ2-7
size: many
D: TRBD2
V: TRBV9
CDR3: CASSVGRVGYEQYF
DNA: TGTGCCAGCAGCGTCGGGAGGGTAGGGTACGAGCAGTACTTC

length: 13
J: TRBJ2-7
size: NA
D: TRBD1
V: TRBV7-8
CDR3: CASSPGQGVGGYF
DNA: TGTGCCAGCAGCCCGGGACAGGGTGTTGGGGGGTACTTC

length: 17
J: TRBJ1-1
size: few
D: NA
V: TRBV6-2/TRBV6-3
CDR3: CASSTGHPRLMNTEAFF
DNA: TGTGCCAGCAGCACGGGGCATCCTCGTTTAATGAACACTGAAGCTTTCTTT

length: 17
J: TRBJ2-7
size: NA
D: NA
V: TRBV19
CDR3: CASSIVGWGDWDYEQYF
DNA: TGTGCCAGTAGTATAGTCGGATGGGGAGACTGGGACTACGAGCAGTACTTC

length: 14
J: TRBJ2-3
size: many
D: NA
V: TRBV7-3
CDR3: CASSLVGAADTQYF
DNA: TGTGCCAGCAGCCTCGTGGGGGCGGCAGATACGCAGTATTTT

length: 15
J: TRBJ2-1
size: many
D: TRBD2
V: TRBV10-3
CDR3: CAITKREGPDNEQFF
DNA: TGTGCCATCACTAAGCGGGAGGGCCCTGACAATGAGCAGTTCTTC

length: 17
J: TRBJ2-5
size: few
D: NA
V: TRBV5-6
CDR3: CASSFPSGFGEMETQYF
DNA: TGTGCCAGCAGCTTTCCGTCTGGCTTTGGAGAGATGGAGACCCAGTACTTC

length: 13
J: TRBJ2-3
size: NA
D: NA
V: TRBV5-4
CDR3: CASSLVNTDTQYF
DNA: TGTGCCAGCAGCTTGGTCAACACAGATACGCAGTATTTT